The 12 T cell receptor beta chains below come from one sample, sequenced in a study of vaccination and CD4 T cells after COVID-19 (dated by TCRdb to between 2020 and 2023). Their antigens are not known. The meaning of the sample's treatment or condition label: roughly 11-day PBMC culture with coronavirus spike peptide pools or control peptides (ViraFEST assay). Library prep was done by PCR. Instrument on record: Illumina iSeq 100. At the Johns Hopkins FTIC core, DNA from the cultured CD4+ T cells underwent TCR sequencing with the Oncomine TCR Beta short-read assay. TCRdb applied fastp at Q25 and MiXCR to the public reads, then kept only in-frame beta chains. One record per CDR3 amino acid sequence lists the most common genes and DNA. The sample table records about 15,000 distinct CDR3 sequences; 40% to 50% of these occur just once. The ten largest clones capture 15% to 20% of the sample. The sequencing used CD4+ T cells from blood, cultured in vitro, collected before SARS-CoV-2 vaccination. The receptors here all came from a human donor who had recovered from COVID-19.

This clonotype was counted between two and nine times. The chain carries TRBV2 and TRBJ1-5, with TRBD1 matching over 7 bases. The ends lost 1 base at V and 6 bases at J; junction bases unmatched: 9. The CDR3 is made up of 16 amino acids. Per germline, CDR1 SNHLY and CDR2 FYNNEI. The DNA of the CDR3 is TGTGCCAGCAGTGAAGACCATGGACAGGCAGGTCAGCCCCAGCATTTT. Its translation is CASSEDHGQAGQPQHF.

This clonotype was seen a single time. V and J are TRBV7-3 and TRBJ1-2, with D tentatively TRBD1 (6 bases). The CDR3 length is 16 residues. Looked up from germline, CDR1 is SGHTA and CDR2 is FQGTGA. V shed 2 bases and J shed 5 bases, with 18 bases lying between them. In DNA, the CDR3 is TGTGCCAGCAGCTTATCCCCCGGGGGCTTCCCTTATGGCTACACCTTC. Encoded protein: CASSLSPGGFPYGYTF.

This clonotype was counted only a few times. The chain joins TRBV9 to TRBJ2-1, with TRBD2 identical over 9 bases. The CDR3 extends over 16 amino acids. The V gene's germline CDR1 is SGDLS and CDR2 YYNGEE. With V trimmed by 4 bases and J by 6 bases, 11 bases remained unmatched. The CDR3 sequence: CASSPSGGGGRNEQFF. The CDR3 DNA is TGTGCCAGCAGCCCATCCGGCGGGGGGGGGCGCAATGAGCAGTTCTTC.

The CDR3 sequence is CASSTANAPYNSPLHF. CDR3 in DNA: TGTGCCAGCAGTACGGCAAACGCCCCATATAATTCACCCCTCCACTTT. This rearrangement joins TRBV2 to TRBJ1-6; D not certain. Germline assignment: CDR1 SNHLY and CDR2 FYNNEI. The CDR3 spans 16 residues. The V and J ends lost 5 bases and 4 bases respectively, with 15 bases between them.

The rearrangement joins TRBV6-2 or TRBV6-3 to TRBJ1-1; TRBD1 matches 8 bases. Germline V gives CDR1 MNHEY, CDR2 SVGEGT. The CDR3 contains 14 residues. Trimming removed 4 bases from V and 6 bases from J; junction bases left unmatched: 7. The CDR3 protein is CASSFRGLEAEAFF. CDR3 nucleotide sequence: TGTGCCAGCAGTTTCAGGGGGCTAGAGGCTGAAGCTTTCTTT.

The DNA for the CDR3 is TGCGCCAGCAGCCACGAATCAGTCTATGGCTACACCTTC. Amino acid sequence: CASSHESVYGYTF. The J gene is TRBJ1-2, the V gene TRBV5-1; D is undetermined. With 4 bases removed from V and 4 bases from J, the gap between germline ends came to 11 bases. Per germline, CDR1 SGHRS and CDR2 YFSETQ. CDR3 length: 13 residues.

The chain is built from TRBV11-2 and TRBJ2-3, with D perhaps TRBD1 (6 bases). With 3 bases removed from V and 4 bases from J, the gap between germline ends came to 8 bases. The CDR3 has 13 amino acids. CDR1 is SGHAT and CDR2 is FQNNGV in the germline V gene. Here the CDR3 DNA reads TGTGCCAGCAGCTTTGAGGGGGCAGATACGCAGTATTTT. Amino acids: CASSFEGADTQYF. The variable domain in full, with the rest retrieved from reference TRBV11-2 and TRBJ2-3, is EAGVAQSPRYKIIEKRQSVAFWCNPISGHATLYWYQQILGQGPKLLIQFQNNGVVDDSQLPKDRFSAERLKGVDSTLKIQPAKLEDSAVYLCASSFEGADTQYFGPGTRLTVL.

This clonotype is a singleton in its sample. The rearrangement links TRBV5-1 to TRBJ2-1, with D possibly being TRBD2 (6 bases). V dropped 2 bases and J dropped 7 bases, with 10 bases sitting between them. The CDR3 extends over 13 amino acids. Germline CDR1 SGHRS, CDR2 YFSETQ. CDR3 coding DNA: TGCGCCAGCAGCTTAACTAGCCCTAATGAGCAGTTCTTC. Its translation is CASSLTSPNEQFF.

This chain connects TRBV19 to TRBJ1-1; 8 bases fit TRBD1. CDR1 is LNHDA, CDR2 SQIVND, per germline (reference sequence). The CDR3 sequence is 13 residues long. The V and J ends lost 3 bases and 10 bases, in that order; junction bases with no gene match: 7. In DNA form, the CDR3 reads TGTGCCAGTAGTATGGACAGGGAAAGAATAGCTTTCTTT. Amino acid sequence: CASSMDRERIAFF.

The rearrangement links TRBV28 to TRBJ1-3; D unresolved. The CDR3 extends over 15 amino acids. Germline V CDR1 and CDR2: MDHEN, SYDVKM. Trimming shortened V by 3 bases and J by 4 bases, and 13 bases separated the two germline ends. CDR3 amino acids: CASSFAGARGNTIYF. The DNA of the CDR3 is TGTGCCAGCAGTTTCGCGGGCGCGAGGGGAAACACCATATATTTT.

There are a few counts of this clonotype. DNA for the CDR3: TGTGCCAGCGGACTAGCGGAGAGCACAGATACGCAGTATTTT. Translated: CASGLAESTDTQYF. The V gene is TRBV6-1, the J gene TRBJ2-3; 10 positions agree with TRBD2. This CDR3 comprises 14 residues. Looked up from germline, CDR1 is MNHNS and CDR2 is SASEGT. With 8 bases clipped from V and 0 bases from J, the junction kept 2 bases outside the gene matches.

The chain is built from TRBV11-2 and TRBJ2-7; 11 positions agree with TRBD2. Trimming took 5 bases from V and 2 from J; bases not matched to a gene: 5. CDR1 and CDR2 from the germline V gene are SGHAT and FQNNGV. The length of the CDR3 is 15 residues. For the CDR3, the DNA is TGTGCCAGCAGCATTACTAGCGGGAGCCCCTACGAGCAGTACTTC. Its translation: CASSITSGSPYEQYF.